This T cell receptor beta chain originates from a study of sequential checkpoint blockade in melanoma. TCRdb's table, derived via immunoSEQ multiplex PCR, lists solely in-frame clones and lacks some. Of some 19,000 clones listed, around 65% are singletons. Regarding treatment: randomized to nivolumab then ipilimumab (arm A) or the reverse (arm B). From thawed PBMCs, live CD3+CD8+ cells negative for CD19 and CD56 were sorted. Germline V gene lookup returns CDR1 SGHVS and CDR2 FNYEAQ. This CDR3 comprises 16 residues. This chain joins TRBV7-6 and TRBJ2-5; the match to TRBD1 covers 10 bases. Matching the DNA end better, TRBJ2-7 makes the J call doubtful. This clonotype originated in a human donor with melanoma. Specimen: CD8+ T cells sorted from blood (inferred from file names), collected from a patient given nivolumab and ipilimumab in sequence. CDR3 DNA: TGTGCCAGCAGCCCGCGACAGGGGGCGAACTCCTACGAGCAGTACTTC. As protein: CASSPRQGANSYEQYF.